These 28 T cell receptor beta chains came from one sample sequenced in a study of blood T cell repertoires in COVID-19 (dated by TCRdb to between 2020 and 2021). Library construction relied on the immunoSEQ multiplex PCR assay. As stored in TCRdb, this immuneACCESS dataset retains in-frame rearrangements with V and J assigned. A fraction of the clones does not appear; measured against another copy, unresolved V genes explain less than half of the discrepancy, and the remainder lacks a known reason. The sample table lists 150,000 to 200,000 clones, around 85% of them with a count of one. The ten most abundant clones make up more than 5% of the sample. Sequenced material: PBMCs or T cells enriched from blood (not recorded which). The origin of the receptors is a man aged 35 to 55 who had recovered from COVID-19.

The chain links TRBV6-5 to TRBJ2-2; D unclear. The CDR3 is 13 amino acids. Trimming removed 10 bases from V and 0 bases from J, with 9 bases in between. Germline V CDR1 and CDR2: MNHEY, SVGAGI. The DNA of the CDR3 is TGTGCCACCCGTACTACGAACACCGGGGAGCTGTTTTTT. Its protein is CATRTTNTGELFF.

The rearrangement links TRBV30 to TRBJ1-4; D remains unclear. Germline CDR1 and CDR2: GTSNPN and SVGIG (reference sequence). The CDR3 is 14 amino acids. Trimming took 2 bases from V and 7 from J, leaving 14 bases between them. This CDR3 reads CAWSPGSRGEKLFF. The CDR3 DNA sequence: TGTGCCTGGAGTCCCGGGAGTAGAGGTGAAAAACTGTTTTTT. Based on the CDR3 plus reference TRBV30 and TRBJ1-4, the full variable domain is SQTIHQWPATLVQPVGSPLSLECTVEGTSNPNLYWYRQAAGRGLQLLFYSVGIGQISSEVPQNLSASRPQDRQFILSSKKLLLSDSGFYLCAWSPGSRGEKLFFGSGTQLSVL.

The chain has TRBV7-8 and TRBJ2-7; the D gene is possibly TRBD2 (5 bases). Germline V CDR1 and CDR2: SGHVS, FQNEAQ. The ends were cut back, 4 bases at V and 3 bases at J, with 10 bases in the middle. The CDR3 is 13 amino acids. In DNA, the CDR3 is TGTGCCAGCAGCTATGGACGGGGCTACGAGCAGTACTTC. Its translation: CASSYGRGYEQYF. The complete variable domain, with remaining parts taken from reference TRBV7-8 and TRBJ2-7, reads GAGVSQSPRYKVAKRGQDVALRCDPISGHVSLFWYQQALGQGPEFLTYFQNEAQLDKSGLPSDRFFAERPEGSVSTLKIQRTQQEDSAVYLCASSYGRGYEQYFGPGTRLTVT.

The rearrangement joins TRBV19 to TRBJ2-3, with TRBD1 matching over 11 bases. Per germline, CDR1 LNHDA and CDR2 SQIVND (reference sequence). Unmatched junction bases numbered 4, after V lost 5 bases and J lost 3 bases. There are 15 residues in the CDR3. This CDR3 is CASSPGQGATDTQYF. The CDR3, as DNA: TGTGCCAGTAGTCCAGGACAGGGGGCTACAGATACGCAGTATTTT.

This chain uses TRBV7-6 with TRBJ1-3; possible D gene TRBD1, 5 bases. Germline CDR1 SGHVS, CDR2 FNYEAQ. V was shortened by 2 bases and J by 0 bases, with 11 bases between the two germline ends. CDR3 size: 16 residues. The CDR3: CASSLLGGSSGNTIYF. The CDR3 coding sequence is TGTGCCAGCAGCTTACTCGGGGGTAGCTCTGGAAACACCATATATTTT. Together with reference TRBV7-6 and TRBJ1-3, the CDR3 gives the full variable domain: GAGVSQSPRYKVTKRGQDVALRCDPISGHVSLYWYRQALGQGPEFLTYFNYEAQQDKSGLPNDRFSAERPEGSISTLTIQRTEQRDSAMYRCASSLLGGSSGNTIYFGEGSWLTVV.

The count of this clone is one. The V and J genes are TRBV28 and TRBJ1-5, with D maybe TRBD1 (6 bases). V was trimmed by 5 bases and J by 5 bases, leaving 10 bases between them. Germline V gene sequence: CDR1 MDHEN, CDR2 SYDVKM. This CDR3 comprises 13 residues. For the CDR3, the DNA is TGTGCCAGCAGTACCGGGACATATCAGCCCCAGCATTTT. The encoded protein is CASSTGTYQPQHF.

The V gene is TRBV5-4, the J gene TRBJ2-2, with 9 nucleotides matching TRBD2. This CDR3 contains 16 residues. V was pared by 0 bases and J by 4 bases, with 4 bases of the junction left unmatched. Per the germline V gene, CDR1 is SGHNT and CDR2 is YYREEE (reference sequence). In DNA form, the CDR3 reads TGTGCCAGCAGCTTGGAGACTAGCGGCATCACCGGGGAGCTGTTTTTT. Translated: CASSLETSGITGELFF.

The genes are TRBV27 and TRBJ1-1; 7 nucleotides line up with TRBD1. The germline gives CDR1 MNHEY, CDR2 SMNVEV (reference sequence). J gave up 1 base and V 3 bases, and 5 bases lay outside the gene matches. The CDR3 totals 15 residues. CDR3 sequence: CASSFWGQQNTEAFF. CDR3 coding DNA: TGTGCCAGCAGTTTTTGGGGACAGCAGAACACTGAAGCTTTCTTT.

The rearrangement uses TRBV7-9 and TRBJ2-3; D remains unclear. The CDR3 spans 14 residues. Germline assignment: CDR1 SEHNR and CDR2 FQNEAQ (reference sequence). V shed 2 bases and J shed 5 bases, with 11 bases lying between them. CDR3 in amino acids: CASSLPTNGDTQYF. CDR3 nucleotides: TGTGCCAGCAGCTTACCCACCAACGGAGATACGCAGTATTTT.

The chain carries TRBV10-3 and TRBJ2-1; 9 nucleotides align to TRBD2. The CDR3 consists of 16 residues. V shed 2 bases, J shed 1 base, and the junction held 3 bases outside the gene matches. Germline lookup yields CDR1 ENHRY and CDR2 SYGVKD. CDR3 coding DNA: TGTGCCATCAGTGAGGGTAGCGGGGGATCCTACAATGAGCAGTTCTTC. Its protein is CAISEGSGGSYNEQFF.

The V call is TRBV14, the J call TRBJ1-1; 11 bases align to TRBD1. The V gene's germline CDR1 is SGHDN and CDR2 FVKESK. The CDR3 runs to 17 residues. V gave up 5 bases and J gave up 5 bases; unmatched junction bases: 13. As DNA, the CDR3 is TGTGCCAGCAGCAACACTCGGGACAGGGGGGAAAGGACTGAAGCTTTCTTT. Translating gives CASSNTRDRGERTEAFF. The whole variable domain, filled in from reference TRBV14 and TRBJ1-1, reads EAGVTQFPSHSVIEKGQTVTLRCDPISGHDNLYWYRRVMGKEIKFLLHFVKESKQDESGMPNNRFLAERTGGTYSTLKVQPAELEDSGVYFCASSNTRDRGERTEAFFGQGTRLTVV.

The rearrangement uses TRBV5-1 and TRBJ2-7; TRBD2 agrees at 7 bases. The V segment lost 0 bases and the J segment 9 bases; nucleotides outside the gene matches: 6. Germline CDR1 is SGHRS and CDR2 is YFSETQ. This CDR3 is 13 amino acids long. The CDR3 DNA is TGCGCCAGCAGCTTGGGGGGAGGGGCTGGGCAGTACTTC. Amino acids: CASSLGGGAGQYF.

The chain is built from TRBV12-3 or TRBV12-4 and TRBJ1-2; 10 bases are a match to TRBD1. The CDR3 is 13 amino acids. V gave up 5 bases and J gave up 10 bases; unmatched junction bases: 7. CDR3 in amino acids: CASSPGTGVAYTF. CDR3 bases: TGTGCCAGCAGTCCCGGGACAGGGGTCGCCTACACCTTC.

The chain uses TRBV4-2 and TRBJ1-6; 9 bases are shared with TRBD1. Trimming took 2 bases from V and 10 from J; bases not matched to a gene: 15. Germline V gene sequence: CDR1 LGHNA, CDR2 YNFKEQ. The CDR3 is 18 residues long. The CDR3 DNA reads TGTGCCAGCAGCCAACCTGTATCGGACAGGGGAGATGGATCACCCCTCCACTTT. It specifies CASSQPVSDRGDGSPLHF.

This clone has a handful of counts. CDR3: CASSFTTAYEQYF. The CDR3 bases are TGCGCCAGCAGCTTTACGACAGCATACGAGCAGTACTTC. This rearrangement joins TRBV5-1 to TRBJ2-7; D possibly corresponds to TRBD1 (5 bases). Deletions cut 2 bases from V and 4 bases from J, with 10 bases between. Germline V gene data show CDR1 as SGHRS and CDR2 as YFSETQ. This CDR3 has 13 residues.

The rearrangement joins TRBV27 to TRBJ2-3; 12 bases are shared with TRBD1. This CDR3 comprises 17 residues. V lost 3 bases, J lost 2 bases, and 6 bases stayed unmatched. CDR1 MNHEY and CDR2 SMNVEV come from the germline V gene (reference sequence). The CDR3, as DNA: TGTGCCAGCAGTTTCTCGGGACAGGGGGCTACCACAGATACGCAGTATTTT. Its protein product is CASSFSGQGATTDTQYF.

The rearrangement uses TRBV10-1 and TRBJ1-2; D call uncertain. In germline, CDR1 is WNHNN, CDR2 SYGVQD (reference sequence). CDR3 length: 13 amino acids. Trimming pared 2 bases from V and 7 bases from J, leaving 11 bases between. CDR3 nucleotide sequence: TGCGCCAGCAGTGAGCGCAAGGACTCTGGCTACACCTTC. Translated: CASSERKDSGYTF.

The rearrangement joins TRBV9 to TRBJ1-5, with D perhaps matching TRBD1 (5 bases). V shed 3 bases and J shed 8 bases, with 9 bases lying between them. Germline V gene lookup returns CDR1 SGDLS and CDR2 YYNGEE. This CDR3 has 12 residues. The CDR3 loop reads CASSGGEEPQHF. The DNA for the CDR3 is TGTGCCAGCAGCGGAGGGGAGGAGCCCCAGCATTTT.

V and J are TRBV6-5 and TRBJ2-1; D unclear. There are 12 residues in the CDR3. Deletions cut 7 bases from V and 2 bases from J, with 6 bases between. The germline V gene has CDR1 MNHEY and CDR2 SVGAGI. CDR3 amino acids: CASIVAYNEQFF. CDR3 coding DNA: TGTGCCAGCATTGTCGCCTACAATGAGCAGTTCTTC.

This chain connects TRBV3-1 (or the pseudogene TRBV3-2) to TRBJ2-1, with 8 positions matching TRBD2. The CDR3 has 17 residues. V gave up 0 bases and J gave up 4 bases; unmatched junction bases: 8. The V gene's germline CDR1 is LGHDT and CDR2 YNNKEL (reference sequence). Here the CDR3 DNA reads TGTGCCAGCAGCCAAGAGGCGGGGGGACCCTTGTACAATGAGCAGTTCTTC. This encodes CASSQEAGGPLYNEQFF.

The rearrangement uses TRBV27 and TRBJ2-1; TRBD2 matches at 13 bases. CDR1 MNHEY and CDR2 SMNVEV come from the germline V gene (reference sequence). CDR3 length equals 16 residues. V shed 3 bases and J 8 bases; nucleotides not matched to a gene: 7. CDR3 sequence (DNA): TGTGCCAGCAGTTTCGGACTAGCGGGAGCCCCTGATGAGCAGTTCTTC. Its translation is CASSFGLAGAPDEQFF.

V is TRBV29-1 and J is TRBJ2-2, with D perhaps TRBD1 (5 bases). Deletions cut 6 bases from V and 4 bases from J, with 12 bases between. The germline V gene encodes CDR1 SQVTM and CDR2 ANQGSEA. This CDR3 spans 13 amino acids. CDR3 sequence (DNA): TGCAGCGTCGGTGTCAGGGTCACCGGGGAGCTGTTTTTT. Amino acid sequence: CSVGVRVTGELFF.

This chain links TRBV6-2 or TRBV6-3 with TRBJ2-7; possible D gene TRBD1, 5 bases. V gave up 2 bases and J gave up 5 bases, with 16 bases separating them. The CDR3 is made up of 15 amino acids. The germline CDR1 and CDR2 sequences are MNHEY and SVGEGT. CDR3 in amino acids: CASSYGQGRVHEQYF. CDR3 nucleotide sequence: TGTGCCAGCAGTTACGGGCAGGGAAGGGTCCACGAGCAGTACTTC.

The chain employs TRBV5-6 and TRBJ2-3; D is possibly TRBD1 (5 bases). Germline-derived CDR1 and CDR2 are SGHDT and YYEEEE. V was cut by 4 bases and J by 1 base, with 10 bases left in between. The CDR3 length is 14 residues. The CDR3 bases are TGTGCCAGCAGCCAAGGGGTCGGCACAGATACGCAGTATTTT. As protein: CASSQGVGTDTQYF. The full variable domain, completed using reference TRBV5-6 and TRBJ2-3, is DAGVTQSPTHLIKTRGQQVTLRCSPKSGHDTVSWYQQALGQGPQFIFQYYEEEERQRGNFPDRFSGHQFPNYSSELNVNALLLGDSALYLCASSQGVGTDTQYFGPGTRLTVL.

The chain combines TRBV7-2 with TRBJ1-6; D ambiguous. The CDR3 is 16 residues long. The germline V gene encodes CDR1 SGHTA and CDR2 FQGNSA. V was clipped by 1 base and J by 4 bases, with 11 bases between them. CDR3 DNA: TGTGCCAGCAGCTTAGTACATGGGCAGTATAATTCACCCCTCCACTTT. Amino acids: CASSLVHGQYNSPLHF.

The genes are TRBV2 and TRBJ1-2; D not resolved. Germline CDR1 SNHLY, CDR2 FYNNEI. V was cut by 0 bases and J by 3 bases, with 8 bases left in between. This CDR3 contains 14 residues. The CDR3, as DNA: TGTGCCAGCAGTGAAGCACGTACGGACTATGGCTACACCTTC. It codes for CASSEARTDYGYTF.

V usage is TRBV28 and J usage is TRBJ1-1, with D possibly matching TRBD1 (5 bases). Germline V gene data show CDR1 as MDHEN and CDR2 as SYDVKM. V gave up 4 bases and J gave up 1 base, with 13 bases separating them. CDR3 length equals 15 residues. As DNA, the CDR3 is TGTGCCAGCAGTTCACCCGCCCAGGGGAACACTGAAGCTTTCTTT. This encodes CASSSPAQGNTEAFF.

This clone was counted between two and nine times. In nucleotides, the CDR3 is TGTGCCAGCAGGGGACAGAGCTATGGCTACACCTTC. It codes for CASRGQSYGYTF. The chain uses TRBV12-3 or TRBV12-4 and TRBJ1-2; 7 positions agree with TRBD1. The junction had 2 bases not matched to a gene; V was cut back by 6 bases and J by 4 bases. This CDR3 spans 12 amino acids.